Listed here are 24 T cell receptor beta chains from one sample, sequenced in a study of blood T cell repertoires in COVID-19. Here immunoSEQ multiplex PCR was the method, and the copy in TCRdb shows in-frame clones only, minus some. The data contain over 90,000 clones, 81% of them seen just once; the ten biggest clones take up under 5.5%. Sequencing was done on a sample of peripheral blood. These receptors all come from a man of 80 years or more with COVID-19, enrolled during active disease.

This clone has just a few counts. CDR3 region: CASRTGGSYEQYF. The DNA of the CDR3 is TGTGCCAGCAGGACAGGGGGCTCCTACGAGCAGTACTTC. The chain combines TRBV28 with TRBJ2-7; 9 nucleotides align to TRBD1. The CDR3 totals 13 residues. Germline V gene sequence: CDR1 MDHEN, CDR2 SYDVKM. After removal of 6 bases from V and 0 bases from J, the junction contained 0 bases not matched to a gene.

This clone was seen a single time. This chain connects TRBV30 to TRBJ1-6; 7 bases map to TRBD1. This CDR3 has 14 residues. The germline gives CDR1 GTSNPN, CDR2 SVGIG (reference sequence). V was clipped by 4 bases and J by 7 bases; unmatched bases: 7. CDR3 nucleotide sequence: TGTGCCTGGACTCTCGGACAGGAAAATTCACCCCTCCACTTT. This encodes CAWTLGQENSPLHF. Complete variable domain (other parts from reference TRBV30 and TRBJ1-6): SQTIHQWPATLVQPVGSPLSLECTVEGTSNPNLYWYRQAAGRGLQLLFYSVGIGQISSEVPQNLSASRPQDRQFILSSKKLLLSDSGFYLCAWTLGQENSPLHFGNGTRLTVT.

There are a few counts of this clone. The V and J genes are TRBV30 and TRBJ1-6; a weak D match, TRBD1 (5 bases). The CDR3 has 15 amino acids. V gave up 1 base and J gave up 3 bases, with 10 bases separating them. Germline V gene data show CDR1 as GTSNPN and CDR2 as SVGIG (reference sequence). In DNA form, the CDR3 reads TGTGCCTGGAGTGGACGACAGCGCTATAATTCACCCCTCCACTTT. Translating it yields CAWSGRQRYNSPLHF.

The chain joins TRBV5-1 to TRBJ1-1; possibly TRBD1 for D (5 bases). This CDR3 has 15 amino acids. Germline V gives CDR1 SGHRS, CDR2 YFSETQ. Trimming removed 2 bases at V and 1 base at J, with 12 bases between. CDR3 in DNA: TGCGCCAGCAGCTTTCTGGTCCAGGGGAACACTGAAGCTTTCTTT. Its translation: CASSFLVQGNTEAFF.

The chain links TRBV19 to TRBJ2-1; 10 bases are shared with TRBD2. This CDR3 spans 14 amino acids. J gave up 9 bases and V 8 bases, and 10 bases lay outside the gene matches. Germline assignment: CDR1 LNHDA and CDR2 SQIVND (reference sequence). In DNA, the CDR3 is TGTGCCAGTGGTTATAGCGGGAGGAATAGTGAGCAGTTCTTC. It translates to CASGYSGRNSEQFF.

This clone was detected only once. The chain carries TRBV29-1 and TRBJ1-1, with 7 bases matching TRBD1. The CDR3 contains 15 residues. Germline V gene data show CDR1 as SQVTM and CDR2 as ANQGSEA. Germline trimming cut 4 bases from V and 7 bases from J; bases unmatched to any gene: 15. This CDR3 is CSVGAQDRFEHEAFF. CDR3 coding DNA: TGCAGCGTTGGGGCCCAGGACAGGTTCGAACATGAAGCTTTCTTT.

The V and J genes are TRBV11-1 and TRBJ2-7; D is undetermined. This CDR3 has 14 amino acids. Trimming took 2 bases from V and 2 from J, leaving 10 bases between them. Germline V gene data show CDR1 as SGHAT and CDR2 as FQDESV (reference sequence). CDR3 amino acids: CASSLNIAPYEQYF. In nucleotides, the CDR3 is TGTGCCAGCAGCTTAAACATAGCCCCCTACGAGCAGTACTTC.

The rearrangement joins TRBV6-2 or TRBV6-3 to TRBJ1-1; 7 bases line up with TRBD1. The V gene end was trimmed by 4 bases and the J gene end by 1 base; junction bases not matched to a gene: 9. Germline V gene lookup returns CDR1 MNHEY and CDR2 SVGEGT. The CDR3 consists of 16 residues. CDR3 coding DNA: TGTGCCAGCAGTTTAGAGGGGGCGGCTGAGAACACTGAAGCTTTCTTT. This sequence encodes CASSLEGAAENTEAFF.

The chain employs TRBV27 and TRBJ2-1, with D tentatively TRBD2 (6 bases). Trimming cost V 5 bases and J 1 base, with 12 bases left between them. Germline CDR1 reads MNHEY; CDR2 reads SMNVEV (reference sequence). This CDR3 has 15 amino acids. This CDR3 reads CASSQGTGSYNEQFF. The CDR3, as DNA: TGTGCCAGCAGTCAAGGGACTGGTTCCTACAATGAGCAGTTCTTC.

The chain has TRBV4-2 and TRBJ1-3, with 11 positions matching TRBD1. The CDR3 loop spans 18 amino acids. V lost 1 base, J lost 0 bases, and 5 bases stayed unmatched. Per the germline V gene, CDR1 is LGHNA and CDR2 is YNFKEQ. The CDR3 here is CASSQGSGTGGSGNTIYF. The CDR3 DNA follows: TGTGCCAGCAGCCAAGGCTCAGGGACAGGGGGCTCTGGAAACACCATATATTTT.

The chain is built from TRBV11-2 and TRBJ1-2; TRBD1 might be the D (5 bases). This CDR3 contains 14 residues. Deletions cut 2 bases from V and 7 bases from J, with 14 bases between. CDR1 is SGHAT and CDR2 is FQNNGV in the germline V gene. This CDR3 reads CASSLNGGASGYTF. CDR3 DNA sequence: TGTGCCAGCAGCTTAAATGGCGGGGCAAGTGGCTACACCTTC.

This chain uses TRBV6-1 with TRBJ1-5; 12 bases fit TRBD1. In germline, CDR1 is MNHNS, CDR2 SASEGT. This CDR3 is 17 amino acids long. V was clipped by 4 bases and J by 1 base; unmatched bases: 5. The CDR3 coding sequence is TGTGCCAGCAGTGGTGGGACAGGGGGCGCGAGCAATCAGCCCCAGCATTTT. Translated: CASSGGTGGASNQPQHF.

The V and J genes are TRBV19 and TRBJ2-5; 7 bases are a match to TRBD1. Losses at the gene ends were 2 bases for V and 5 bases for J; bases not matched to a gene: 8. From germline, CDR1 is LNHDA and CDR2 SQIVND (reference sequence). The CDR3 loop spans 15 amino acids. The CDR3 nucleotides are TGTGCCAGTAGTATAAGGCGACAGGGCGGGGAGACCCAGTACTTC. As protein: CASSIRRQGGETQYF.

The chain has TRBV18 and TRBJ1-2; D might be TRBD1 (5 bases). Germline CDR1 KGHSH, CDR2 LQKENI. The CDR3 spans 18 residues. The V end lost 6 bases, the J end lost 2 bases, and 25 bases lay between the germline ends. This CDR3 is CASSNLPDKKGANYGYTF. CDR3 DNA sequence: TGTGCCAGCTCCAACCTCCCGGACAAAAAAGGGGCAAACTATGGCTACACCTTC.

As for this clone: Relative to the germline gene, one junction end is altered; a read error may explain this. Other nucleotide sequences in the sample specify the same CDR3. V is TRBV3-1 (or the pseudogene TRBV3-2) and J is TRBJ2-5; TRBD1 might be the D (5 bases). Looked up from germline, CDR1 is LGHDT and CDR2 is YNNKEL (reference sequence). The CDR3 runs 14 residues. The CDR3 reads CASSQGRAQETQYF. Here the CDR3 DNA reads TGTGCCAGCAGCCAGGGCAGGGCCCAAGAGACCCAATACTTC.

The gene calls are TRBV5-1 and TRBJ1-5; D remains ambiguous. CDR3 length: 14 amino acids. The V end was cut by 0 bases, the J end by 9 bases, with 13 bases between. CDR1 and CDR2 from the germline V gene are SGHRS and YFSETQ. The CDR3: CASSLGLFGSPQHF. Here the CDR3 DNA reads TGCGCCAGCAGCTTGGGACTATTTGGCTCGCCCCAGCATTTT.

The chain is built from TRBV5-1 and TRBJ2-7; TRBD1 matches 9 bases. CDR3 length: 14 amino acids. The germline V gene has CDR1 SGHRS and CDR2 YFSETQ. J was trimmed by 6 bases and V by 5 bases; bases with no gene match: 9. The CDR3: CASSSGTGTLEQYF. In nucleotides, the CDR3 is TGCGCCAGCAGTTCCGGGACAGGGACCCTCGAGCAGTACTTC. The full variable domain, completed using reference TRBV5-1 and TRBJ2-7, is KAGVTQTPRYLIKTRGQQVTLSCSPISGHRSVSWYQQTPGQGLQFLFEYFSETQRNKGNFPGRFSGRQFSNSRSEMNVSTLELGDSALYLCASSSGTGTLEQYFGPGTRLTVT.

The chain recombines TRBV3-1 (or the pseudogene TRBV3-2) with TRBJ2-3; no clear D. Trimming took 4 bases from V and 2 from J, leaving 10 bases between them. CDR1 LGHDT and CDR2 YNNKEL come from the germline V gene (reference sequence). The CDR3 totals 14 residues. The CDR3 region is CASSPTRYTDTQYF. CDR3 nucleotide sequence: TGTGCCAGCAGCCCTACGCGCTACACAGATACGCAGTATTTT.

V is TRBV24-1 and J is TRBJ2-3, with TRBD2 matching 7 bases. This CDR3 contains 14 residues. The V gene end was trimmed by 9 bases and the J gene end by 6 bases; junction bases not matched to a gene: 11. The germline CDR1 and CDR2 sequences are KGHDR and SFDVKD. CDR3 bases: TGTGCCACCGGCGGCGGGGGAACTCGGGATACGCAGTATTTT. Translated: CATGGGGTRDTQYF.

V is TRBV3-1 (or the pseudogene TRBV3-2) and J is TRBJ2-3; TRBD2 is a possible D gene (6 bases). This CDR3 contains 13 residues. Germline lookup yields CDR1 LGHDT and CDR2 YNNKEL (reference sequence). V lost 4 bases, J lost 6 bases, and 11 bases lay in between. Here the CDR3 reads CASSLGEVDTQYF. The DNA for the CDR3 is TGTGCCAGCAGCCTCGGGGAGGTCGATACGCAGTATTTT.

This sequence joins TRBV20-1 and TRBJ1-1; no clear D. The V and J ends lost 6 bases and 5 bases respectively, with 10 bases between them. CDR3 length: 11 residues. CDR1 is DFQATT and CDR2 is SNEGSKA in the germline V gene (reference sequence). As DNA, the CDR3 is TGCAGTGCCAGACGACAAACTGAAGCTTTCTTT. Translating it yields CSARRQTEAFF.

This clone was counted once. The chain recombines TRBV29-1 with TRBJ1-1; 7 nucleotides line up with TRBD1. Per germline, CDR1 SQVTM and CDR2 ANQGSEA. Trimming at V came to 6 bases and at J to 5 bases, leaving 15 bases not matched to a gene. The CDR3 is 15 amino acids. Written as DNA, the CDR3 is TGCAGCGTCGCAGGGACAGCCCGGTCCCCGACTGAAGCTTTCTTT. Residues: CSVAGTARSPTEAFF.

The chain couples TRBV5-8 to TRBJ1-4, with D perhaps matching TRBD1 (5 bases). The CDR3 loop spans 19 amino acids. V gave up 0 bases and J gave up 3 bases, with 21 bases separating them. CDR1 is SGHTS and CDR2 is YDEGEE in the germline V gene. CDR3 sequence (DNA): TGTGCCAGCAGCTTGGCCAGGTTCGCCAGGGCCGGAGCTAATGAAAAACTGTTTTTT. Translated, it gives CASSLARFARAGANEKLFF.

This clone was counted only a few times. V is TRBV9 and J is TRBJ2-3; D possibly corresponds to TRBD2 (6 bases). Trimming cost V 0 bases and J 6 bases, with 11 bases left between them. CDR1 is SGDLS and CDR2 is YYNGEE in the germline V gene. The CDR3 runs to 14 residues. The DNA of the CDR3 is TGTGCCAGCAGCGTAGGACGGGAGTCCGATACGCAGTATTTT. It is translated as CASSVGRESDTQYF. The full variable domain, its missing parts supplied by reference TRBV9 and TRBJ2-3, is DSGVTQTPKHLITATGQRVTLRCSPRSGDLSVYWYQQSLDQGLQFLIQYYNGEERAKGNILERFSAQQFPDLHSELNLSSLELGDSALYFCASSVGRESDTQYFGPGTRLTVL.